One sample yielded the 18 T cell receptor beta chains listed below, sequenced in a study of regulatory T cells in long-lasting Graves disease. To make TCR beta libraries, researchers used iRepertoire HTBI primers and Arm-PCR of CDR3 regions. TCRdb redid the calling of the multiplex PCR reads with MiXCR, one entry per CDR3 protein. Of 400,000 to 450,000 distinct CDR3 sequences listed, under 15% are singletons. Time point described: newly diagnosed GD, antithyroid drugs for less than 3 months. From PBMCs, RNA was extracted and then used to make the TCR library. The data also belong to a second study, concerning T cells in Graves' hyperthyroidism and ophthalmopathy.

This specimen consisted of peripheral blood mononuclear cells (PBMCs), obtained at new diagnosis, from a patient treated with antithyroid drugs. Receptors were obtained from a woman between 25 and 40 years old with Graves disease.

This clonotype showed up many times. The CDR3 region is CAISGLADSYEQYF. In nucleotides, the CDR3 is TGTGCCATCAGTGGACTAGCGGATTCCTACGAGCAGTACTTC. The chain carries TRBV10-3 and TRBJ2-7; 9 nucleotides line up with TRBD2. Looked up from germline, CDR1 is ENHRY and CDR2 is SYGVKD. This CDR3 comprises 14 residues. Trimming at V came to 4 bases and at J to 1 base, leaving 2 bases not matched to a gene.

The chain combines TRBV29-1 with TRBJ1-1; a possible D gene is TRBD1 (5 bases). Trimming cost V 6 bases and J 3 bases, with 14 bases left between them. Per germline, CDR1 SQVTM and CDR2 ANQGSEA. The CDR3 contains 13 residues. The CDR3 region is CSVTRGLDTEAFF. CDR3 DNA: TGCAGCGTGACTAGGGGCCTTGACACTGAAGCTTTCTTT.

V usage is TRBV27 and J usage is TRBJ2-7; 8 nucleotides align to TRBD2. CDR3 length: 15 residues. Germline CDR1 reads MNHEY; CDR2 reads SMNVEV (reference sequence). The ends lost 3 bases at V and 5 bases at J; junction bases unmatched: 9. The CDR3 reads CASSFTSGYTHEQYF. The CDR3 DNA follows: TGTGCCAGCAGTTTTACTAGCGGCTATACCCACGAGCAGTACTTC.

This clonotype has a count of ten or more. The V call is TRBV5-6, the J call TRBJ2-7, with TRBD1 matching over 7 bases. With V trimmed by 1 base and J by 3 bases, 1 base remained unmatched. Germline V CDR1 and CDR2: SGHDT, YYEEEE. There are 13 residues in the CDR3. The CDR3 nucleotides are TGTGCCAGCAGCTTGTCAGGGGGCTACGAGCAGTACTTC. As protein: CASSLSGGYEQYF.

This clonotype was counted between two and nine times. V gene TRBV24-1 combines with J gene TRBJ1-2; D is perhaps TRBD1 (5 bases). Germline values: CDR1 KGHDR, CDR2 SFDVKD. This CDR3 comprises 12 residues. The V end was cut by 4 bases, the J end by 7 bases, with 9 bases between. CDR3 bases: TGTGCCACCAGTGAGGAAAGGGGTGGCTACACCTTC. It translates to CATSEERGGYTF.

This clonotype was seen many times. The chain couples TRBV12-3 or TRBV12-4 to TRBJ2-2, with D perhaps matching TRBD1 (5 bases). The CDR3 extends over 23 amino acids. The germline V and J ends were trimmed by 6 bases and 6 bases, with 41 bases remaining between them. CDR3 in amino acids: CASRVIGALRARRRTEGAGELFF. The DNA of the CDR3 is TGTGCCAGCAGAGTTATTGGGGCCTTACGGGCCCGGCGCCGAACTGAAGGGGCCGGGGAGCTGTTTTTT.

The V and J genes are TRBV3-1 and TRBJ2-2; weak D call: TRBD2 (6 bases). The CDR3 is 16 residues long. Germline V CDR1 and CDR2: LGHDT, YNNKEL (reference sequence). V was clipped by 4 bases and J by 4 bases, with 16 bases between them. The CDR3 spells CASSLQVGLATGELFF. DNA for the CDR3: TGTGCCAGCAGCCTTCAAGTGGGACTTGCCACCGGGGAGCTGTTTTTT.

This clonotype has a count of ten or more. The rearrangement links TRBV27 to TRBJ1-5, with no clear D. Looked up from germline, CDR1 is MNHEY and CDR2 is SMNVEV (reference sequence). CDR3 length equals 15 residues. Trimming took 1 base from V and 2 from J, leaving 9 bases between them. This chain's CDR3 is CASSLLAEGNQPQHF. The CDR3 bases are TGTGCCAGCAGTTTATTGGCAGAAGGCAATCAGCCCCAGCATTTT.

The sample holds many counts of this clonotype. V usage is TRBV3-1 and J usage is TRBJ2-7; D is possibly TRBD2 (5 bases). Germline V lookup: CDR1 LGHDT, CDR2 YNNKEL (reference sequence). V lost 3 bases, J lost 3 bases, and 9 bases lay in between. The CDR3 is 13 amino acids. The CDR3 nucleotides are TGTGCCAGCAGCCACGGGATCCGCTACGAGCAGTACTTC. Protein: CASSHGIRYEQYF.

The chain employs TRBV5-1 and TRBJ1-4; the match to TRBD1 covers 8 bases. CDR3 size: 15 residues. Germline trimming cut 4 bases from V and 4 bases from J; bases unmatched to any gene: 6. The germline CDR1 and CDR2 sequences are SGHRS and YFSETQ. The CDR3 loop is CASSPEDRVNEKLFF. CDR3 DNA sequence: TGCGCCAGCAGCCCGGAGGACAGGGTTAATGAAAAACTGTTTTTT.

The sample holds a few counts of this clonotype. CDR3 sequence (DNA): TGTGCCAGCTCACGCGGACAGCGGGAGAGTTTCACCTACGAGCAGTACTTC. Encoded protein: CASSRGQRESFTYEQYF. The chain joins TRBV18 to TRBJ2-7; 8 nucleotides agree with TRBD2. Germline CDR1 KGHSH, CDR2 LQKENI. V was clipped by 4 bases and J by 2 bases; unmatched bases: 13. The CDR3 has 17 residues.

This clonotype has at least ten counts. The chain employs TRBV5-1 and TRBJ1-1; weak D call: TRBD1 (5 bases). The V end was cut by 4 bases, the J end by 1 base, with 11 bases between. Germline CDR1 SGHRS, CDR2 YFSETQ. This CDR3 has 14 amino acids. CDR3 DNA sequence: TGCGCCAGCAGCCCTGGACAAACGAACACTGAAGCTTTCTTT. Residues: CASSPGQTNTEAFF.

The sample holds a few counts of this clonotype. The chain has TRBV19 and TRBJ2-7; weak D call: TRBD1 (6 bases). V lost 5 bases, J lost 4 bases, and 15 bases lay in between. Germline CDR1 and CDR2: LNHDA and SQIVND (reference sequence). The CDR3 has 14 amino acids. The CDR3 region is CASSPTGMVYEQYF. The CDR3 nucleotides are TGTGCCAGTAGTCCCACAGGGATGGTATACGAGCAGTACTTC.

This chain connects TRBV2 to TRBJ2-5; the D is unclear. Germline-derived CDR1 and CDR2 are SNHLY and FYNNEI. The CDR3 contains 11 residues. Trimming cost V 4 bases and J 5 bases, with 5 bases left between them. The CDR3 protein is CASSGVETQYF. CDR3 bases: TGTGCCAGCAGTGGCGTGGAGACCCAGTACTTC.

This clonotype was recorded many times. The genes are TRBV30 and TRBJ2-1; a weak D match, TRBD2 (6 bases). CDR3 length: 14 residues. The germline gives CDR1 GTSNPN, CDR2 SVGIG (reference sequence). V shed 5 bases and J shed 10 bases, with 21 bases lying between them. The CDR3, as DNA: TGTGCCTGGTCCGATGGCGGGAATCAGAGGGAGCAGTTCTTC. Residues: CAWSDGGNQREQFF.

Turning to this clonotype: Its ends do not fully match the called genes, so a read error is possible. V is TRBV29-1 and J is TRBJ1-2; D call uncertain. This CDR3 has 11 residues. Germline loops: CDR1 SQVTM, CDR2 ANQGSEA. The CDR3 nucleotides are TGCAGCGTTGAAGGGTCTGAGTCGGTCTCCTTC. The encoded protein is CSVEGSESVSF.

This clonotype has ten or more counts. The J gene is TRBJ2-1, the V gene TRBV7-3, with D possibly matching TRBD2 (6 bases). This CDR3 contains 15 residues. Germline CDR1 reads SGHTA; CDR2 reads FQGTGA. The germline V and J ends were trimmed by 5 bases and 2 bases, with 13 bases remaining between them. CDR3 nucleotide sequence: TGTGCCAGCAGCCCAGGAGGGACGACCTACAATGAGCAGTTCTTC. This gives the protein CASSPGGTTYNEQFF.

The chain couples TRBV30 to TRBJ1-2; 8 bases are a match to TRBD1. Germline trimming cut 5 bases from V and 2 bases from J; bases unmatched to any gene: 13. The CDR3 runs 16 residues. Germline V CDR1 and CDR2: GTSNPN, SVGIG (reference sequence). The CDR3 reads CAWETRDRPPNYGYTF. Written as DNA, the CDR3 is TGTGCCTGGGAAACCCGGGACAGGCCTCCCAACTATGGCTACACCTTC.